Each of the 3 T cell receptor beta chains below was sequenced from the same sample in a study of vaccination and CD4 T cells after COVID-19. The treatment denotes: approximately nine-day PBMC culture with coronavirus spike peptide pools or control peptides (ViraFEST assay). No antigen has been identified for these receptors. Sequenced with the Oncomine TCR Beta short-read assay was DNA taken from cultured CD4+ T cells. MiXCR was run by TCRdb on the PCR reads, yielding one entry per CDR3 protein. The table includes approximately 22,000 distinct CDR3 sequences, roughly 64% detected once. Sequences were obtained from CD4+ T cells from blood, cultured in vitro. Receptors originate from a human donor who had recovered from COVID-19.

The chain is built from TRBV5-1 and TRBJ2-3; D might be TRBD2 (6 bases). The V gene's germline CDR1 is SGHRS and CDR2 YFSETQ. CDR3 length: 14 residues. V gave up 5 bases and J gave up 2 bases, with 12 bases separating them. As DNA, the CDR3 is TGCGCCAGCAGTGAAAGCGGGTACACAGATACGCAGTATTTT. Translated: CASSESGYTDTQYF.

The CDR3 protein is CASSYSRDSYGYTF. Here the CDR3 DNA reads TGTGCCAGCAGTTACTCCCGGGACAGCTATGGCTACACCTTC. J is TRBJ1-2 and V is TRBV6-5, with 7 bases fitting TRBD1. Germline V gene data show CDR1 as MNHEY and CDR2 as SVGAGI. CDR3 size: 14 residues. The J segment lost 4 bases and the V segment lost 0 bases, leaving 2 bases of the junction unmatched.

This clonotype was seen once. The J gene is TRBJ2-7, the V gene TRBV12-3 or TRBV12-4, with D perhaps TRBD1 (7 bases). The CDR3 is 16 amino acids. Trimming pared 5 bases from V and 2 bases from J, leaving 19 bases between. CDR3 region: CASSGPQGGFTYEQYF. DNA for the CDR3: TGTGCCAGCAGTGGCCCCCAGGGGGGCTTCACCTACGAGCAGTACTTC.